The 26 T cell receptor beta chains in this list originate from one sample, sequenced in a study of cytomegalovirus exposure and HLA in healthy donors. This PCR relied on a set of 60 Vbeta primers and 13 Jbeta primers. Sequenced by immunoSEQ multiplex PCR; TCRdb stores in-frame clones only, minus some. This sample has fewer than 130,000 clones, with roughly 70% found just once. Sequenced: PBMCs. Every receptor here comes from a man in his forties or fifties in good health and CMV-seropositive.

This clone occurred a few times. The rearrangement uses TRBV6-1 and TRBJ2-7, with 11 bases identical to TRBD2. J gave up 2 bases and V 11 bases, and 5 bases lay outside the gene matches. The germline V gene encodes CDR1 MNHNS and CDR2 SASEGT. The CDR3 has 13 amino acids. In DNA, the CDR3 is TGTGCCGGAAGACTAGCGGGGACCTACGAGCAGTACTTC. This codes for CAGRLAGTYEQYF.

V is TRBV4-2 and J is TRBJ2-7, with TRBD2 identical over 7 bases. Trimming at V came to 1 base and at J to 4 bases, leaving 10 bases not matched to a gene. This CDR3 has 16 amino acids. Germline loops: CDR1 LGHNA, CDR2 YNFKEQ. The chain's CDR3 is CASSQGEVAGYYEQYF. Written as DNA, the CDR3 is TGTGCCAGCAGCCAAGGAGAGGTAGCGGGTTATTACGAGCAGTACTTC.

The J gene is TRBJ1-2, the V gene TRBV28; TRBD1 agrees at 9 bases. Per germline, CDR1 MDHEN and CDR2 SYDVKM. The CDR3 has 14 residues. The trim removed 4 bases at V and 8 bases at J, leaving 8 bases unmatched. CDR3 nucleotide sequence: TGTGCCAGCAGTTCATCCGGGACAGGGATCGGCTACACCTTC. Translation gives CASSSSGTGIGYTF.

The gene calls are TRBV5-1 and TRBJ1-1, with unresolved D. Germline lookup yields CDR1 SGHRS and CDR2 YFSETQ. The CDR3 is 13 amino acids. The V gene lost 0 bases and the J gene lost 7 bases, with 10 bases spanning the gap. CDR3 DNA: TGCGCCAGCAGCTTGGCCGAGGGTATTGAAGCTTTCTTT. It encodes CASSLAEGIEAFF.

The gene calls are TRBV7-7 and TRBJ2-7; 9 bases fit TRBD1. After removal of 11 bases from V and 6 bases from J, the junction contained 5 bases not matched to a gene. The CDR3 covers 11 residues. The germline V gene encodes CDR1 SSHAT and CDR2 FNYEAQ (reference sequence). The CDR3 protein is CAVLTGGEQYF. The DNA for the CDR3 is TGTGCCGTACTGACAGGGGGCGAGCAGTACTTC. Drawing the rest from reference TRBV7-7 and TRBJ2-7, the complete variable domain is GAGVSQSPRYKVTKRGQDVTLRCDPISSHATLYWYQQALGQGPEFLTYFNYEAQPDKSGLPSDRFSAERPEGSISTLTIQRTEQRDSAMYRCAVLTGGEQYFGPGTRLTVT.

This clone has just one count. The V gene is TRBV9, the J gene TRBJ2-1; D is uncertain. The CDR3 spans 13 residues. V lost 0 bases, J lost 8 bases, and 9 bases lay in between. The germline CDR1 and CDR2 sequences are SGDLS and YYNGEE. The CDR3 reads CASSVGFRDEQFF. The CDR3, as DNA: TGTGCCAGCAGCGTAGGTTTTCGGGATGAGCAGTTCTTC. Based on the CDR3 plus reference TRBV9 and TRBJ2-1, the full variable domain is DSGVTQTPKHLITATGQRVTLRCSPRSGDLSVYWYQQSLDQGLQFLIQYYNGEERAKGNILERFSAQQFPDLHSELNLSSLELGDSALYFCASSVGFRDEQFFGPGTRLTVL.

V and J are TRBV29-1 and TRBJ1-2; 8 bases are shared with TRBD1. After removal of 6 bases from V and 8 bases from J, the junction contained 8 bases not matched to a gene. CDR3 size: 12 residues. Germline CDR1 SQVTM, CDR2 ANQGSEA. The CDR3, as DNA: TGCAGCGTCCCGGACAGGGTGGGCGGCTACACCTTC. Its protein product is CSVPDRVGGYTF. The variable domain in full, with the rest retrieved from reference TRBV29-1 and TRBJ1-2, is SAVISQKPSRDICQRGTSLTIQCQVDSQVTMMFWYRQQPGQSLTLIATANQGSEATYESGFVIDKFPISRPNLTFSTLTVSNMSPEDSSIYLCSVPDRVGGYTFGSGTRLTVV.

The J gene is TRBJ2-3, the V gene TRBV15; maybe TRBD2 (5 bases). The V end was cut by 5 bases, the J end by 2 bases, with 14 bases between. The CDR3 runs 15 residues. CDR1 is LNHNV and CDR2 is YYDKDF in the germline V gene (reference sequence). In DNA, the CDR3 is TGTGCCACCAGCTCCGAGGAGGCCTACACAGATACGCAGTATTTT. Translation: CATSSEEAYTDTQYF. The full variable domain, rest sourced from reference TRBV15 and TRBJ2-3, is DAMVIQNPRYQVTQFGKPVTLSCSQTLNHNVMYWYQQKSSQAPKLLFHYYDKDFNNEADTPDNFQSRRPNTSFCFLDIRSPGLGDTAMYLCATSSEEAYTDTQYFGPGTRLTVL.

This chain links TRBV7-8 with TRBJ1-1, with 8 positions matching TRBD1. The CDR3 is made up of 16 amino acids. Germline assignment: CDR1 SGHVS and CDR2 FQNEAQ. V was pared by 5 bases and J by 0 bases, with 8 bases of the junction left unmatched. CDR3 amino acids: CASSPSTGGLNTEAFF. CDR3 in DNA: TGTGCCAGCAGCCCAAGCACAGGGGGATTGAACACTGAAGCTTTCTTT.

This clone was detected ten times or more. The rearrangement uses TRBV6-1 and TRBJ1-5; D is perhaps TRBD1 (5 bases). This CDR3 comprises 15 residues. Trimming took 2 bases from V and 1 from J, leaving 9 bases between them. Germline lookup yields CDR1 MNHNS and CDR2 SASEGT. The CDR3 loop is CASSEPGISNQPQHF. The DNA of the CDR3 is TGTGCCAGCAGTGAACCAGGGATAAGCAATCAGCCCCAGCATTTT.

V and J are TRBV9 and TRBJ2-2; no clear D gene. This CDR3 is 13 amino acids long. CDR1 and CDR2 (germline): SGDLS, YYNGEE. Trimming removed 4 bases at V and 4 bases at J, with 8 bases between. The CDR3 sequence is CASSPPITGELFF. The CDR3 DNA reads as TGTGCCAGCAGCCCCCCTATCACCGGGGAGCTGTTTTTT.

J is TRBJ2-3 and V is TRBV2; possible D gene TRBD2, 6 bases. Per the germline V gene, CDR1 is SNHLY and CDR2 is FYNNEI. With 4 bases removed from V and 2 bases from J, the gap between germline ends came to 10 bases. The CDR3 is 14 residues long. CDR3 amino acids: CASSAEGLTDTQYF. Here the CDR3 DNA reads TGTGCCAGCAGTGCGGAGGGACTCACAGATACGCAGTATTTT.

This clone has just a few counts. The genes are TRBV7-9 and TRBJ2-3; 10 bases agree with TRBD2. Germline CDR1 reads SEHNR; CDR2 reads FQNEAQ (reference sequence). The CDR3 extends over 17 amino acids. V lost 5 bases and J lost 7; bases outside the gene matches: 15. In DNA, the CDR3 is TGTGCCAGCAGCGACATCCCGGGGGCTAGCGGGAGTAATACGCAGTATTTT. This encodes CASSDIPGASGSNTQYF.

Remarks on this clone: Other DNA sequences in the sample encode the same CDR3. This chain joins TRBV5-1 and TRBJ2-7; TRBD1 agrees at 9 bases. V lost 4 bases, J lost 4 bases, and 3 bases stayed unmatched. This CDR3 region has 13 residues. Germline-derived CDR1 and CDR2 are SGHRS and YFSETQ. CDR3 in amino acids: CASSRGQGYEQYF. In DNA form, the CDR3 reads TGCGCCAGCAGCCGGGGACAGGGTTACGAGCAGTACTTC.

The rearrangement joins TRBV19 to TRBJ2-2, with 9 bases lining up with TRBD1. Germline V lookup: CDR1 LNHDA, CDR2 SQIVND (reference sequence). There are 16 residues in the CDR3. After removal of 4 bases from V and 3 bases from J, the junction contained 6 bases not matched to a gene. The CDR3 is CASSTTGGSDTGELFF. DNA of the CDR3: TGTGCCAGTAGTACCACAGGGGGCTCGGACACCGGGGAGCTGTTTTTT. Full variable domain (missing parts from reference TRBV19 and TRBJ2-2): DGGITQSPKYLFRKEGQNVTLSCEQNLNHDAMYWYRQDPGQGLRLIYYSQIVNDFQKGDIAEGYSVSREKKESFPLTVTSAQKNPTAFYLCASSTTGGSDTGELFFGEGSRLTVL.

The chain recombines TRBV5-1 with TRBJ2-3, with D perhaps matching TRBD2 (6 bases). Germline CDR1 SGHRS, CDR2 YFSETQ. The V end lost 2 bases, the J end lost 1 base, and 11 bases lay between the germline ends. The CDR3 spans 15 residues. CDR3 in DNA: TGCGCCAGCAGCTTTTTAGCGGAGCGCACAGATACGCAGTATTTT. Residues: CASSFLAERTDTQYF.

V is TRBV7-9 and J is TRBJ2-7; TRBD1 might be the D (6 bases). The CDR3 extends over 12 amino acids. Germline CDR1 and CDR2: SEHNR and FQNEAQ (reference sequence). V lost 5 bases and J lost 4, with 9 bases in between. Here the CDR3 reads CASSPTGYEQYV. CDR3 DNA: TGTGCCAGCAGCCCAACAGGGTACGAGCAGTACGTC.

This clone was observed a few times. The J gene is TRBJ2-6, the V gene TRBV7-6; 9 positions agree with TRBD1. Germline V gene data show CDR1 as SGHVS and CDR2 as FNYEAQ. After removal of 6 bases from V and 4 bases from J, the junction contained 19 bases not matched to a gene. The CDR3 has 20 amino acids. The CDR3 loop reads CASRPQKLSGQGAGANVLTF. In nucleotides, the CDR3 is TGTGCCAGCAGGCCCCAAAAGTTGTCGGGACAGGGAGCCGGGGCCAACGTCCTGACTTTC. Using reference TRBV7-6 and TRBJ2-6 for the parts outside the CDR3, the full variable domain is GAGVSQSPRYKVTKRGQDVALRCDPISGHVSLYWYRQALGQGPEFLTYFNYEAQQDKSGLPNDRFSAERPEGSISTLTIQRTEQRDSAMYRCASRPQKLSGQGAGANVLTFGAGSRLTVL.

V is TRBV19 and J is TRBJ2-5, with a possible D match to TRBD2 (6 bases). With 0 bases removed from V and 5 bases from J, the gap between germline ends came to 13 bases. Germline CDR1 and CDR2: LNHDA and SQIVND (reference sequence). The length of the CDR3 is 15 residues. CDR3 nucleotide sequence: TGTGCCAGTAGTATAGATCAGACTAGTCGGGAGACCCAGTACTTC. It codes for CASSIDQTSRETQYF.

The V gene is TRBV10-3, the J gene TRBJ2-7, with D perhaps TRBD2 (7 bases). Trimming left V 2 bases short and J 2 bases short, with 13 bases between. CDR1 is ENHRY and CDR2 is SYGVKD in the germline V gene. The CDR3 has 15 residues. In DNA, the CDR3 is TGTGCCATCAGTGAGGAGGGGGGGCTCACCTACGAGCAGTACTTC. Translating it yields CAISEEGGLTYEQYF.

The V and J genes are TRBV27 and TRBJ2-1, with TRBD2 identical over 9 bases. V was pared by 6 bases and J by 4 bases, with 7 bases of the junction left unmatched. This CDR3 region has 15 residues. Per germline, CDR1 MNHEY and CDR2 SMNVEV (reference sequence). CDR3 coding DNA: TGTGCCAGCAGCCCACTAGCGGGCCGATACAATGAGCAGTTCTTC. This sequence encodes CASSPLAGRYNEQFF.

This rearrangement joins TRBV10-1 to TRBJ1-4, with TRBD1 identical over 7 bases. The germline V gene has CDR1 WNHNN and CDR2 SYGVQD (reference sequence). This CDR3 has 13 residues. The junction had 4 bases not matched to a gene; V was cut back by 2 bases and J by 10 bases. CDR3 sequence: CASSEGPGGKLFF. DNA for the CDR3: TGCGCCAGCAGTGAGGGGCCAGGGGGAAAACTGTTTTTT.

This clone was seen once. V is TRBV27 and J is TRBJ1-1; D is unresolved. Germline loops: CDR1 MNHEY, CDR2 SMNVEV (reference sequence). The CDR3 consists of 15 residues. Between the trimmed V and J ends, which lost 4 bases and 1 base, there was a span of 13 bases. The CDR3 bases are TGTGCCAGCAGTTCCCAGGCACTTGGGAACACTGAAGCTTTCTTT. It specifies CASSSQALGNTEAFF.

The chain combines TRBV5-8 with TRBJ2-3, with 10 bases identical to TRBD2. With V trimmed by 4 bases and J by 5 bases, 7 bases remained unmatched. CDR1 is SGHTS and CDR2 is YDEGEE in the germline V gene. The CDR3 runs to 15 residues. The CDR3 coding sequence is TGTGCCAGCAGCACCGCCAGCGGGAGGGGAGATACGCAGTATTTT. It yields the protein CASSTASGRGDTQYF.

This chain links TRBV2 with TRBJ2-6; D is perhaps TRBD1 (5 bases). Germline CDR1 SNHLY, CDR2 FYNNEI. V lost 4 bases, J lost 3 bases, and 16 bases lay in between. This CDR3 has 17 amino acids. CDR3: CASSGPRGASGANVLTF. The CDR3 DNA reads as TGTGCCAGCAGTGGACCAAGGGGCGCGAGTGGGGCCAACGTCCTGACTTTC.

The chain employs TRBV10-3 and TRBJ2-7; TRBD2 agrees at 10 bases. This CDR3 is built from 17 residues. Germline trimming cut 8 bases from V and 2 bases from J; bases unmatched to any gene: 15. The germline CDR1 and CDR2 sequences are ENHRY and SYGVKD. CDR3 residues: CAIPRPTLAGAPYEQYV. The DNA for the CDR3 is TGTGCCATCCCTCGTCCAACGCTAGCGGGAGCGCCCTACGAGCAGTACGTC.